These 2 T cell receptor beta chains were all obtained from the same sample, sequenced in a study of cytomegalovirus exposure and HLA in healthy donors. PCR primers comprised 60 Vbeta and 13 Jbeta primers. Libraries were prepared by immunoSEQ multiplex PCR; TCRdb keeps only in-frame clonotypes and omits some of them. The data show roughly 130,000 clones, with 70% to 85% seen just once and approximately 2.6% held by the top ten. Sequencing used PBMCs. These receptors were collected from a middle-aged man in good health and CMV-seronegative.

CDR3 bases: TGTGCCAGCAGCACCCGACAGGTCTCCTACAATGAGCAGTTCTTC. This codes for CASSTRQVSYNEQFF. The rearrangement uses TRBV11-3 and TRBJ2-1; the D gene is possibly TRBD1 (6 bases). This CDR3 is 15 amino acids long. Germline values: CDR1 SGHNT, CDR2 YENEEA. V lost 5 bases, J lost 0 bases, and 11 bases lay in between.

The chain is built from TRBV6-1 and TRBJ1-5; 7 positions agree with TRBD1. The CDR3 sequence is 17 residues long. CDR1 is MNHNS, CDR2 SASEGT, per germline. Unmatched junction bases numbered 12, after V lost 2 bases and J lost 5 bases. The CDR3 sequence: CASSEPFDRARHQPQHF. CDR3 in DNA: TGTGCCAGCAGTGAACCCTTCGACAGGGCTAGGCATCAGCCCCAGCATTTT.